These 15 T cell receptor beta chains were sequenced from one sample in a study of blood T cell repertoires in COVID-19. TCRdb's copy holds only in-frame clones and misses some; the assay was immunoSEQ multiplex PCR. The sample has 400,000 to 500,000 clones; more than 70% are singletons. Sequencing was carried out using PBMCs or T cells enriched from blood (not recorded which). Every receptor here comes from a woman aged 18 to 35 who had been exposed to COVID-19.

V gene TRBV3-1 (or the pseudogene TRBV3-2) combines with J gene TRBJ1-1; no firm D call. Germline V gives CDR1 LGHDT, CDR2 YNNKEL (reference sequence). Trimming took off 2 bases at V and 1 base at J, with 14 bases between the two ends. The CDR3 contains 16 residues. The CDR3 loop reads CASSQPAWGGNTEAFF. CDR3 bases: TGTGCCAGCAGCCAACCGGCGTGGGGAGGGAACACTGAAGCTTTCTTT.

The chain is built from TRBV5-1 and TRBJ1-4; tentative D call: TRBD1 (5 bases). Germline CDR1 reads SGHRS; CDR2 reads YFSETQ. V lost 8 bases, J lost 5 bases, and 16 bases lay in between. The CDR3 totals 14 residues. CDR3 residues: CASRTTDLNEKLFF. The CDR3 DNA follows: TGCGCCAGTAGAACGACAGACTTAAATGAAAAACTGTTTTTT.

CDR3 nucleotides: TGCGCCAGCAGTGAGTCGTACGGAGGAGACTCTGGAAACACCATATATTTT. Amino acids: CASSESYGGDSGNTIYF. The rearrangement joins TRBV10-2 to TRBJ1-3; D not resolved. The germline V gene encodes CDR1 WSHSY and CDR2 SAAADI. This CDR3 comprises 17 residues. V lost 0 bases to trimming and J lost 0 bases, with 12 bases between them.

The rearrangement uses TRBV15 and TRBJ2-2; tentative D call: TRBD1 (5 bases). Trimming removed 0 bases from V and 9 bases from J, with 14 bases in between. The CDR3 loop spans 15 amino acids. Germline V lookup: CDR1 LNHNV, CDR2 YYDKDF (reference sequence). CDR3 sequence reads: CATSREKGVPRELFF. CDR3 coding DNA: TGTGCCACCAGCAGAGAAAAAGGGGTTCCCAGGGAGCTGTTTTTT.

CDR3 amino acids: CASSPHRREGPRSYEQYF. The DNA of the CDR3 is TGTGCCAGCAGCCCGCACCGGCGGGAGGGCCCTCGGTCCTACGAGCAGTACTTC. The chain links TRBV7-9 to TRBJ2-7; 9 nucleotides align to TRBD2. Germline loops: CDR1 SEHNR, CDR2 FQNEAQ (reference sequence). The CDR3 covers 18 residues. V shed 5 bases, J shed 1 base, and the junction held 15 bases outside the gene matches.

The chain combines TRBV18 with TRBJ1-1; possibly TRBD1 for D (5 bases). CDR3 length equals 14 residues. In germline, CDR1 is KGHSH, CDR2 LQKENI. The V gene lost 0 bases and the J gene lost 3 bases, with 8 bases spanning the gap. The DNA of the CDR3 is TGTGCCAGCTCACCACCGAAGGGGTACACTGAAGCTTTCTTT. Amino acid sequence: CASSPPKGYTEAFF.

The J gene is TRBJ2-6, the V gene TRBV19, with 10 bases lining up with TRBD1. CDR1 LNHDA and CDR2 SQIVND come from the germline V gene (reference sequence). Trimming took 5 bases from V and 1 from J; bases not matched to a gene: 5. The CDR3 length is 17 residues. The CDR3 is CASSLGQGWSGANVLTF. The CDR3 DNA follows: TGTGCCAGTAGTTTGGGACAGGGGTGGTCTGGGGCCAACGTCCTGACTTTC.

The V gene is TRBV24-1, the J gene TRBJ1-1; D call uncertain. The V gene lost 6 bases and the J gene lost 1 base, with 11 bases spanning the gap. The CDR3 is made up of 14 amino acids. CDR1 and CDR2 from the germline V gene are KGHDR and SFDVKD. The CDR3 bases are TGTGCCACCAGTCTCCCAGATCAGAACACTGAAGCTTTCTTT. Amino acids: CATSLPDQNTEAFF.

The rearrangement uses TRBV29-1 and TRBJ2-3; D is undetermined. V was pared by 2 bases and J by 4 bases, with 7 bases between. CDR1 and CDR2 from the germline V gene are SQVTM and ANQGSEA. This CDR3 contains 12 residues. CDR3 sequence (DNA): TGCAGCGTTGAACCTACAGCAGATACGCAGTATTTT. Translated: CSVEPTADTQYF.

DNA of the CDR3: TGTGCCAGCAGTTATCTTCGGGGGGACCCCTACAATGAGCAGTTCTTC. Translating it yields CASSYLRGDPYNEQFF. The V gene is TRBV6-2 or TRBV6-3, the J gene TRBJ2-1; 7 bases line up with TRBD2. V shed 3 bases, J shed 2 bases, and the junction held 7 bases outside the gene matches. Germline V gene sequence: CDR1 MNHEY, CDR2 SVGEGT. The CDR3 is 16 amino acids.

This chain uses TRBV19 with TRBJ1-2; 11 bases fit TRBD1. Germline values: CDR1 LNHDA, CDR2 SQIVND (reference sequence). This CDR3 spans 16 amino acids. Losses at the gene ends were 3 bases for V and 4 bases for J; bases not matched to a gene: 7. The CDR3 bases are TGTGCCAGTAGTATTAAAGGACAGGGGGCAGGCTATGGCTACACCTTC. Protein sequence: CASSIKGQGAGYGYTF.

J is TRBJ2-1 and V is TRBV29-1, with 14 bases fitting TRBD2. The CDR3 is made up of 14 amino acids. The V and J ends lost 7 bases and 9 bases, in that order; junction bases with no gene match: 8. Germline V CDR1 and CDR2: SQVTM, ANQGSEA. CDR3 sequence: CSDRLAGGHTEQFF. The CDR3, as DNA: TGCAGCGACCGACTAGCGGGGGGGCATACTGAGCAGTTCTTC.

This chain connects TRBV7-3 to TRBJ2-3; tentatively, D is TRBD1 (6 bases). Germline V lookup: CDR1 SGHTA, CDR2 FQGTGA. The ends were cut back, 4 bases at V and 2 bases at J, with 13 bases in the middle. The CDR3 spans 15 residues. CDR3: CASSSGQPNTDTQYF. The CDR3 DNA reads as TGTGCCAGCAGCTCCGGACAGCCGAACACAGATACGCAGTATTTT.

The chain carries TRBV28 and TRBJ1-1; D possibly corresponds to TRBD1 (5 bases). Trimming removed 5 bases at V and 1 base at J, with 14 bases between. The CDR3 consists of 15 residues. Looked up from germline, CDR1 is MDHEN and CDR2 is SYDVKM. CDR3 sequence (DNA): TGTGCCAGCAGTGCATCGACGGGGGGGAACACTGAAGCTTTCTTT. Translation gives CASSASTGGNTEAFF. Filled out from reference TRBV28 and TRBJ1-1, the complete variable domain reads DVKVTQSSRYLVKRTGEKVFLECVQDMDHENMFWYRQDPGLGLRLIYFSYDVKMKEKGDIPEGYSVSREKKERFSLILESASTNQTSMYLCASSASTGGNTEAFFGQGTRLTVV.

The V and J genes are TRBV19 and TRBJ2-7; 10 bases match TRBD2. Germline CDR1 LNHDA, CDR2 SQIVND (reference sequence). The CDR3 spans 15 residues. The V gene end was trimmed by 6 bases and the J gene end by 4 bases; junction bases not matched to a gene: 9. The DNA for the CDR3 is TGTGCCAGTAGCCTTCAGACTAGCGGGTTTTACGAGCAGTACTTC. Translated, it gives CASSLQTSGFYEQYF.